The 21 T cell receptor beta chains below were found in one sample sequenced in a study of naive and memory T cell subsets. The beta constant-region primer was an equimolar mix of two oligonucleotides covering TRBC1 and TRBC2. TCRdb re-called the UMI-ligation and nested PCR reads with MiXCR, one entry per CDR3 protein. The sample contains around 160,000 distinct CDR3 sequences, about a sixth of which appear only once. Material: naive CD4+ T cells from blood. These receptors came from a human donor in good health.

This chain uses TRBV10-3 with TRBJ2-7; a weak D match, TRBD2 (6 bases). The CDR3 runs to 16 residues. Germline CDR1 ENHRY, CDR2 SYGVKD. Trimming took 0 bases from V and 2 from J, leaving 14 bases between them. For the CDR3, the DNA is TGTGCCATCAGTGAGTCATTACTAGCCAATGCCTACGAGCAGTACTTC. As protein: CAISESLLANAYEQYF.

V gene TRBV5-6 combines with J gene TRBJ2-7; maybe TRBD1 (6 bases). There are 13 residues in the CDR3. Trimming cost V 4 bases and J 2 bases, with 10 bases left between them. CDR1 is SGHDT, CDR2 YYEEEE, per germline. CDR3 residues: CASSGRDTYEQYF. The CDR3 DNA reads as TGTGCCAGCAGCGGCAGGGACACCTACGAGCAGTACTTC. The whole variable domain, remainder taken from reference TRBV5-6 and TRBJ2-7, is DAGVTQSPTHLIKTRGQQVTLRCSPKSGHDTVSWYQQALGQGPQFIFQYYEEEERQRGNFPDRFSGHQFPNYSSELNVNALLLGDSALYLCASSGRDTYEQYFGPGTRLTVT.

V gene TRBV20-1 combines with J gene TRBJ2-3, with D possibly matching TRBD2 (6 bases). V was trimmed by 6 bases and J by 1 base, leaving 11 bases between them. The CDR3 length is 13 residues. The germline gives CDR1 DFQATT, CDR2 SNEGSKA (reference sequence). The CDR3 spells CSANSGGTDTQYF. The CDR3 nucleotides read TGCAGTGCCAATAGCGGAGGCACAGATACGCAGTATTTT.

This clonotype showed up just a few times. Its ends do not fully match the called genes, so a read error is possible. The chain employs TRBV12-3 or TRBV12-4 and TRBJ1-1; 7 positions match TRBD1. CDR3 length: 16 residues. CDR3 DNA sequence: TGTGCCAGCAGTATAGCGGGGACAGCAATGAACACTGAAGCTTTCTTT. It translates to CASSIAGTAMNTEAFF.

In this sample, this clonotype turned up a few times. This chain links TRBV7-2 with TRBJ1-5, with 9 bases that match TRBD1. V gave up 1 base and J gave up 1 base; unmatched junction bases: 2. CDR1 is SGHTA and CDR2 is FQGNSA in the germline V gene. The CDR3 is made up of 16 amino acids. CDR3 DNA sequence: TGTGCCAGCAGCTTAGGGACAGGGGCAAGCAATCAGCCCCAGCATTTT. Protein sequence: CASSLGTGASNQPQHF. Drawing the rest from reference TRBV7-2 and TRBJ1-5, the complete variable domain is GAGVSQSPSNKVTEKGKDVELRCDPISGHTALYWYRQSLGQGLEFLIYFQGNSAPDKSGLPSDRFSAERTGGSVSTLTIQRTQQEDSAVYLCASSLGTGASNQPQHFGDGTRLSIL.

The chain uses TRBV20-1 and TRBJ2-3; 7 bases fit TRBD2. J gave up 0 bases and V 1 base, and 10 bases lay outside the gene matches. In germline, CDR1 is DFQATT, CDR2 SNEGSKA (reference sequence). The CDR3 totals 17 residues. CDR3 nucleotides: TGCAGTGCTAGAGGCGTCCTAGCGGACCCTAGCACAGATACGCAGTATTTT. Translating gives CSARGVLADPSTDTQYF.

This clonotype was seen only a few times. The chain uses TRBV12-3 or TRBV12-4 and TRBJ2-3; 10 bases match TRBD2. Trimming removed 10 bases from V and 2 bases from J; junction bases left unmatched: 9. The CDR3 has 15 residues. CDR3 region: CATQASGRSTDTQYF. CDR3 nucleotide sequence: TGTGCCACCCAAGCTAGCGGGAGATCCACAGATACGCAGTATTTT.

This chain connects TRBV3-1 to TRBJ1-2; no firm D call. The V and J ends lost 0 bases and 3 bases respectively, with 5 bases between them. The CDR3 consists of 13 residues. Germline V gives CDR1 LGHDT, CDR2 YNNKEL (reference sequence). CDR3 region: CASSQESDYGYTF. CDR3 sequence (DNA): TGTGCCAGCAGCCAAGAGTCAGACTATGGCTACACCTTC.

This clonotype occurred many times. The V call is TRBV2, the J call TRBJ2-7; 7 nucleotides align to TRBD2. Germline trimming cut 8 bases from V and 6 bases from J; bases unmatched to any gene: 10. In germline, CDR1 is SNHLY, CDR2 FYNNEI. This CDR3 region has 13 residues. CDR3 bases: TGTGCCAGCGTAGGCGGGAGCCGTACCGAGCAGTACTTC. This sequence encodes CASVGGSRTEQYF.

There are many counts of this clonotype. The chain uses TRBV5-5 and TRBJ1-5, with a possible D match to TRBD1 (6 bases). Germline CDR1 and CDR2: SGHKS and YYEKEE (reference sequence). The length of the CDR3 is 16 residues. Trimming removed 0 bases from V and 4 bases from J, with 14 bases in between. In DNA, the CDR3 is TGTGCCAGCAGCTTGGGTCCAGGGGTGGTAAATCAGCCCCAGCATTTT. This sequence encodes CASSLGPGVVNQPQHF.

The rearrangement links TRBV14 to TRBJ2-2; 8 bases are a match to TRBD2. With 2 bases clipped from V and 5 bases from J, the junction kept 4 bases outside the gene matches. The CDR3 has 15 residues. The germline V gene has CDR1 SGHDN and CDR2 FVKESK. The CDR3 DNA reads TGTGCCAGCAGCCAAAAGAGCGGGAGTACCGGGGAGCTGTTTTTT. Encoded protein: CASSQKSGSTGELFF.

The CDR3 reads CASSPGSFYEQYF. CDR3 nucleotides: TGTGCCAGCTCCCCTGGTAGCTTCTACGAGCAGTACTTC. V is TRBV6-2 or TRBV6-3 and J is TRBJ2-7; D gene unclear. The CDR3 contains 13 residues. Trimming took 8 bases from V and 3 from J, leaving 14 bases between them. The germline V gene has CDR1 MNHEY and CDR2 SVGEGT.

There are a few counts of this clonotype. At one boundary the junction diverges from the germline segment, which might be a read error. The rearrangement uses TRBV6-2 or TRBV6-3 and TRBJ1-5; 7 bases line up with TRBD1. Germline V lookup: CDR1 MNHEY, CDR2 SVGEGT. The CDR3 is 17 amino acids. DNA for the CDR3: TGTGCCAGCAGTCACTCCGACAGGGTATATAGCAATCAGCCCCAGCATTTT. Its translation is CASSHSDRVYSNQPQHF.

The V and J genes are TRBV14 and TRBJ2-1; D call uncertain. V lost 3 bases to trimming and J lost 6 bases, with 9 bases between them. The length of the CDR3 is 13 residues. The germline gives CDR1 SGHDN, CDR2 FVKESK. In nucleotides, the CDR3 is TGTGCCAGCAGCCAGGCTAGGGCCAATGAGCAGTTCTTC. It translates to CASSQARANEQFF.

Note on this clonotype: The germline gene is not matched at one end of the junction; a read error may be the cause. The chain uses TRBV10-3 and TRBJ2-2; 8 bases are a match to TRBD2. The germline gives CDR1 ENHRY, CDR2 SYGVKD. This CDR3 comprises 12 residues. CDR3 in DNA: TGCGCCGGGGGGGGGAACACCGGGGAGCTGTTTTTT. Protein product: CAGGGNTGELFF.

This clonotype was seen many times. The chain recombines TRBV5-1 with TRBJ2-7, with 9 nucleotides matching TRBD1. V gave up 3 bases and J gave up 3 bases; unmatched junction bases: 4. CDR1 and CDR2 (germline): SGHRS, YFSETQ. There are 14 residues in the CDR3. The CDR3 DNA reads as TGCGCCAGCAGCTCCCGGGACAGGGTCTACGAGCAGTACTTC. It translates to CASSSRDRVYEQYF.

The chain uses TRBV28 and TRBJ1-1; the D gene is possibly TRBD1 (6 bases). Germline CDR1 is MDHEN and CDR2 is SYDVKM. The CDR3 length is 11 residues. Trimming pared 3 bases from V and 10 bases from J, leaving 9 bases between. DNA for the CDR3: TGTGCCAGCAGTTTCCGGGGGGCAGCTTTCTTT. Translation: CASSFRGAAFF.

The chain employs TRBV5-4 and TRBJ2-6; the D call may be TRBD1 or TRBD2 (6 bases each). This CDR3 comprises 18 residues. The V and J ends lost 1 base and 0 bases respectively, with 14 bases between them. Per germline, CDR1 SGHNT and CDR2 YYREEE (reference sequence). Written as DNA, the CDR3 is TGTGCCAGCAGCTTGCGCCGTCGGGGGCGCTCTGGGGCCAACGTCCTGACTTTC. Its translation is CASSLRRRGRSGANVLTF.

This clonotype was picked up many times. This chain uses TRBV20-1 with TRBJ2-7, with 8 bases that match TRBD2. Trimming took 5 bases from V and 1 from J; bases not matched to a gene: 7. The CDR3 loop spans 14 amino acids. Germline assignment: CDR1 DFQATT and CDR2 SNEGSKA (reference sequence). DNA for the CDR3: TGCAGTGCTTCGGTGGCGGGAGGTTCCTACGAGCAGTACTTC. It yields the protein CSASVAGGSYEQYF.

The chain combines TRBV20-1 with TRBJ2-3; D not certain. This CDR3 comprises 13 residues. V lost 3 bases and J lost 2, with 9 bases in between. The germline CDR1 and CDR2 sequences are DFQATT and SNEGSKA (reference sequence). CDR3 residues: CSASGLPTDTQYF. In DNA, the CDR3 is TGCAGTGCTAGTGGGCTCCCCACAGATACGCAGTATTTT.

This clonotype was found many times. The genes are TRBV20-1 and TRBJ2-7; D not resolved. Trimming pared 6 bases from V and 0 bases from J, leaving 12 bases between. This CDR3 is built from 13 residues. Germline loops: CDR1 DFQATT, CDR2 SNEGSKA (reference sequence). The CDR3: CSARPTHSYEQYF. The CDR3, as DNA: TGCAGTGCCCGACCGACTCACTCCTACGAGCAGTACTTC.